The sequence of this TCR beta chain was determined in a study of cytomegalovirus exposure and HLA in healthy donors. General study findings and limits: According to the study, around 180 TCR beta chains were cytomegalovirus-associated. It was reported in a later analysis that an Asian-associated ancestry cluster showed fewer N-insertions than the roughly 670-donor mean. Earlier results showed most TCR beta V segments being productive about 87% or about 30% of the time.

PCR primers comprised 60 Vbeta and 13 Jbeta primers. Repertoires were generated with immunoSEQ multiplex PCR, while TCRdb's copy carries only in-frame clones and drops some. The data hold approximately 160,000 clones, with over 70% observed a single time. There are a few counts of this clone. Its target is unknown. The clonotype comes from a man in his forties or fifties in good health and CMV-seropositive. Sample: PBMCs.

The DNA of the CDR3 is TGTGCCAGCAGTCTAGCGGGAGGGCCTGTCAATGAGCAGTTCTTC. Protein: CASSLAGGPVNEQFF. The rearrangement joins TRBV28 to TRBJ2-1, with TRBD2 identical over 12 bases. There are 15 residues in the CDR3. Germline V gene lookup returns CDR1 MDHEN and CDR2 SYDVKM. Trimming at V came to 5 bases and at J to 6 bases, leaving 5 bases not matched to a gene.